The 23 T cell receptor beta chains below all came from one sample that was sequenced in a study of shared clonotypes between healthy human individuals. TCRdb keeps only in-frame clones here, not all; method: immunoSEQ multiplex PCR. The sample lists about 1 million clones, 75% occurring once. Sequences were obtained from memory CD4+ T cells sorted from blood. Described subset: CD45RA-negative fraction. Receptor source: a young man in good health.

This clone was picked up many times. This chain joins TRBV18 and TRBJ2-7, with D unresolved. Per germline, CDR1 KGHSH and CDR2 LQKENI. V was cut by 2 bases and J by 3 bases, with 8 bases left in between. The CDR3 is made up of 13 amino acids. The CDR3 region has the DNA TGTGCCAGCTCACCAGGCGCGTACTACGAGCAGTACTTC. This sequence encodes CASSPGAYYEQYF.

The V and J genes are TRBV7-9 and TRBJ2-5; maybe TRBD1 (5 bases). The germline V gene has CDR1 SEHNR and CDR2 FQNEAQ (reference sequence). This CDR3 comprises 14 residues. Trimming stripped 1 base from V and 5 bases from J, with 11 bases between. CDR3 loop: CASSLGQGWETQYF. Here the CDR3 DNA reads TGTGCCAGCAGCTTAGGCCAGGGATGGGAGACCCAGTACTTC.

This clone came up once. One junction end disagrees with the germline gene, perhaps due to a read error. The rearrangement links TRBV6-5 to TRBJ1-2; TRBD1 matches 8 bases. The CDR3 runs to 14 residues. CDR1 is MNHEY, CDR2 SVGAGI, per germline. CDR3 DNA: TGTGCCATCAGTGGGTCGACAGGGGACTATGGCTACACCTTC. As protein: CAISGSTGDYGYTF.

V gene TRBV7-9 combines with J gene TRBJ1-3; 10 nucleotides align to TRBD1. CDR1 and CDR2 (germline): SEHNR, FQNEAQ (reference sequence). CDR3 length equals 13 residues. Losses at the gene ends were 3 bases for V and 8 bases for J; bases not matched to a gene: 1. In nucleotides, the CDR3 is TGTGCCAGCAGCTTGGGACAGGGGTACACCATATATTTT. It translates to CASSLGQGYTIYF.

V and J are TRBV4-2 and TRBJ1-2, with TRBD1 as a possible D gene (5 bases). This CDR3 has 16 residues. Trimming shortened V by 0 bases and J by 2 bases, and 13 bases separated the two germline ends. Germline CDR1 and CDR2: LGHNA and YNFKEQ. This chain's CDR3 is CASSQDISRVNYGYTF. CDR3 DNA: TGTGCCAGCAGCCAAGATATTAGCAGGGTGAACTATGGCTACACCTTC.

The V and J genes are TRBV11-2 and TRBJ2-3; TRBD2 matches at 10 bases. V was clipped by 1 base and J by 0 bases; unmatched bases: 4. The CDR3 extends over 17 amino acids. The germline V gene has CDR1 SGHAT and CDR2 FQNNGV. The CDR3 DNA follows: TGTGCCAGCAGCTTAGGGTTAGCGGGGGGCAGCACAGATACGCAGTATTTT. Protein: CASSLGLAGGSTDTQYF. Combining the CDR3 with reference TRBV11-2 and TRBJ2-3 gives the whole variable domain EAGVAQSPRYKIIEKRQSVAFWCNPISGHATLYWYQQILGQGPKLLIQFQNNGVVDDSQLPKDRFSAERLKGVDSTLKIQPAKLEDSAVYLCASSLGLAGGSTDTQYFGPGTRLTVL.

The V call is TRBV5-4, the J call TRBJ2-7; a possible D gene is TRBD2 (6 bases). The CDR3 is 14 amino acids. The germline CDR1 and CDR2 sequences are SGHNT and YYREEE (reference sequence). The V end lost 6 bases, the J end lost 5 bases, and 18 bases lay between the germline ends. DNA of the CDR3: TGTGCCAGCACCCAGGGAGGAACGGGACACGAGCAGTACTTC. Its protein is CASTQGGTGHEQYF.

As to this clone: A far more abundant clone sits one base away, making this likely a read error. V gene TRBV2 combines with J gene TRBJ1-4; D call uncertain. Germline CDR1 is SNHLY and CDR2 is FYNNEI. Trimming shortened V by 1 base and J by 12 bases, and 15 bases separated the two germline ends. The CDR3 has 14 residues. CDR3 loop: CASSEGACWAELFF. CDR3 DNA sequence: TGTGCCAGCAGTGAAGGGGCCTGCTGGGCAGAACTGTTTTTT.

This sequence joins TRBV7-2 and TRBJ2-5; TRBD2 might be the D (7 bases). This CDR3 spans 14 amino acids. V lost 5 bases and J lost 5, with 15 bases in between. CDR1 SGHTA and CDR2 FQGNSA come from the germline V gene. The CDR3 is CASSPSGRGETQYF. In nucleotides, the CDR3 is TGTGCCAGCAGCCCCTCGGGGAGGGGGGAGACCCAGTACTTC.

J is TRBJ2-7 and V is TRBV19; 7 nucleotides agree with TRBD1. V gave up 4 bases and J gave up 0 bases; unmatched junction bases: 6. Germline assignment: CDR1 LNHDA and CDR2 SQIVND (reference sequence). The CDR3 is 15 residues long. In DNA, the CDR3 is TGTGCCAGTAGTACCACAGGGGCATACTCCTACGAGCAGTACTTC. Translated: CASSTTGAYSYEQYF.

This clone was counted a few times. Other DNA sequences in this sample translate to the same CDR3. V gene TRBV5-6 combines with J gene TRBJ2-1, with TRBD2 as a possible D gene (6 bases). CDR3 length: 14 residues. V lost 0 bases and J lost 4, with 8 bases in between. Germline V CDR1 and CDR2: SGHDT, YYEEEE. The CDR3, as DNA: TGTGCCAGCAGCTTGGCGGGAGTTTACAATGAGCAGTTCTTC. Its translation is CASSLAGVYNEQFF.

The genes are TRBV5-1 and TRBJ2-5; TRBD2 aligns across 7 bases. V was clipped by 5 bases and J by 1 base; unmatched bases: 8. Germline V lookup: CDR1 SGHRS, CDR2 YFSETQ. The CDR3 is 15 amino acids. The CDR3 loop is CASSSGTKAQETQYF. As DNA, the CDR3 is TGCGCCAGCAGTTCCGGGACTAAAGCCCAAGAGACCCAGTACTTC.

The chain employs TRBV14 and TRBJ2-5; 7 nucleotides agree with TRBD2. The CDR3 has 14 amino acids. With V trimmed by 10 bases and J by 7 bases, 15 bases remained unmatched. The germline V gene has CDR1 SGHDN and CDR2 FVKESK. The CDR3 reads CATGSGTSAGTQYF. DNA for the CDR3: TGTGCCACCGGATCGGGCACTAGCGCGGGGACCCAGTACTTC.

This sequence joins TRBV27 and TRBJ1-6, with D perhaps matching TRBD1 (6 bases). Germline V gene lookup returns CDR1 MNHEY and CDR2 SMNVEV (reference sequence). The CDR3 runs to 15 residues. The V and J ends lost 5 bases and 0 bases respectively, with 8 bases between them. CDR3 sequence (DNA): TGTGCCAGCAGTCGACAGGACTCCTATAATTCACCCCTCCACTTT. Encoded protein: CASSRQDSYNSPLHF.

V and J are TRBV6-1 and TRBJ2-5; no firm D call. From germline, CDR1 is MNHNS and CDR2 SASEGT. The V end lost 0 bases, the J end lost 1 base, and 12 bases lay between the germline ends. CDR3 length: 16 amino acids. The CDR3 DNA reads TGTGCCAGCAGTGAAGCGGGTTTGGCGAGCCAAGAGACCCAGTACTTC. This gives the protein CASSEAGLASQETQYF.

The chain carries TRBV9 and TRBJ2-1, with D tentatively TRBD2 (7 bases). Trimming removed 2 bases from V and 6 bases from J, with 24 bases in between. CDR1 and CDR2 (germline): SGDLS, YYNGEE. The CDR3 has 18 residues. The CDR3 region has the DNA TGTGCCAGCAGCGTGGGGGGGCAGGGGTCGGCCCCCTTCAATGAGCAGTTCTTC. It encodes CASSVGGQGSAPFNEQFF.

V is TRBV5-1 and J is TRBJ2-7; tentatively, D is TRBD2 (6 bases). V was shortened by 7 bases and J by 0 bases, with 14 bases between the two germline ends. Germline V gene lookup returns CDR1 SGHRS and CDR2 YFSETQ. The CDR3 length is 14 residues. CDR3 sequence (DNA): TGCGCCAGCTCGCGGGGTCCCGACTCCTACGAGCAGTACTTC. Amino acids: CASSRGPDSYEQYF.

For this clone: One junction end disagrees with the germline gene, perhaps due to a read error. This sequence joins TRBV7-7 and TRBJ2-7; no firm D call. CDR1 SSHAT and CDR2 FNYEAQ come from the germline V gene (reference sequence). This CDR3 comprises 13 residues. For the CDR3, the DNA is TGTGCTAGCAGCCGCGACCCTTCCTACGAGCAGTACTTC. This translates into CASSRDPSYEQYF.

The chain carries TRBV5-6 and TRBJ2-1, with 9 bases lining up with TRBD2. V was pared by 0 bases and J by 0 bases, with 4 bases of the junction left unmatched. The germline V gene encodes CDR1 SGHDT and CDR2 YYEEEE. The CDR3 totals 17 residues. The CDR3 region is CASSLGLAGSSYNEQFF. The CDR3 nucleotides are TGTGCCAGCAGCTTGGGCCTAGCGGGAAGCTCCTACAATGAGCAGTTCTTC.

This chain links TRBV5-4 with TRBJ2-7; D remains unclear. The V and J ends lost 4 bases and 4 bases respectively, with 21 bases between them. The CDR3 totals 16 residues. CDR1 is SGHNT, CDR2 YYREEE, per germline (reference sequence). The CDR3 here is CASSLRQQTLFYEQYF. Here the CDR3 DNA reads TGTGCCAGCAGCCTAAGACAACAAACGTTATTTTACGAGCAGTACTTC.

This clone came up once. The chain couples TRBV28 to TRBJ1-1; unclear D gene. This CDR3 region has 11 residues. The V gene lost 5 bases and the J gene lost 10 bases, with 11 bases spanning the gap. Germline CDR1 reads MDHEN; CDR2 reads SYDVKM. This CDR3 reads CASSPRVVAFF. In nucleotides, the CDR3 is TGTGCCAGCAGTCCGAGGGTTGTAGCTTTCTTT.

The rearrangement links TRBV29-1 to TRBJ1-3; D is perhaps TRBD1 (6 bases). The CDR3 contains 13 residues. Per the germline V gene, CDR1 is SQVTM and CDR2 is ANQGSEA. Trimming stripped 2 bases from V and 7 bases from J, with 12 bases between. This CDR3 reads CSVEKGGDNTIYF. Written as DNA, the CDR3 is TGCAGCGTTGAAAAGGGGGGCGATAACACCATATATTTT.

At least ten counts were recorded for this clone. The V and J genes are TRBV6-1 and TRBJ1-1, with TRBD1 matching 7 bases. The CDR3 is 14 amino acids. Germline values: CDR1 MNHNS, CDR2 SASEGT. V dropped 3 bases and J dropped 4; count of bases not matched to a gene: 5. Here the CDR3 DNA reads TGTGCCAGCAGTGACAACAGGGGATTCACTGAAGCTTTCTTT. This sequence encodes CASSDNRGFTEAFF.